This T cell receptor beta chain appears in the sequencing data of a study of regulatory T cells in long-lasting Graves disease. Study observations and caveats: Persistent disease preferred TRBV28, TRBJ1-2 and TRBJ2-5.

Library construction for TCR beta used iRepertoire HTBI primers and Arm-PCR of CDR3 regions. Under the authors' procedure: The samples yielded fewer than 75 TRBV and more than twelve TRBJ segments. TCRdb reprocessed the multiplex PCR reads with MiXCR, giving one entry per CDR3 protein. V and J calls and clone size were set by TCRdb, not the authors. This table has around 450,000 distinct CDR3 sequences, around 15% appearing once. The V segment lost 1 base and the J segment 7 bases; nucleotides outside the gene matches: 9. The CDR3 contains 15 residues. CDR1 is MGHRA and CDR2 is YSYEKL in the germline V gene. Described time point: newly diagnosed GD, antithyroid drugs for less than 3 months. RNA isolated from PBMCs was used to make the TCR library. In the case of this clonotype: Antigen specificity is unknown.

These data also formed part of another study, on T cells in Graves' hyperthyroidism and ophthalmopathy.

This chain connects TRBV4-1 to TRBJ1-1; 7 nucleotides align to TRBD1. The sample in question was peripheral blood mononuclear cells (PBMCs), obtained at new diagnosis, from a patient treated with antithyroid drugs. The clonotype originates from a middle-aged man with Graves disease. The CDR3 sequence is CASSQGSGGPGEAFF. The CDR3 region has the DNA TGCGCCAGCAGCCAAGGATCAGGGGGTCCGGGTGAAGCTTTCTTT.